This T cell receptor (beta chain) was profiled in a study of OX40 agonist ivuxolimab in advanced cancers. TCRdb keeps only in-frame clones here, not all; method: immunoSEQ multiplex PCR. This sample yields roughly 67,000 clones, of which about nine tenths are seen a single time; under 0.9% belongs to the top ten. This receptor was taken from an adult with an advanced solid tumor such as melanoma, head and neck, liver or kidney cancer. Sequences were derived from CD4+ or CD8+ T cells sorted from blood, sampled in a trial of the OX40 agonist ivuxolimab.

The CDR3: CASSLEGPPRGTEAFF. CDR3 in DNA: TGTGCCAGCAGCTTAGAGGGGCCCCCGAGGGGCACTGAAGCTTTCTTT. The chain is built from TRBV7-6 and TRBJ1-1; TRBD1 is a possible D gene (5 bases). The CDR3 totals 16 residues. Trimming removed 1 base from V and 4 bases from J, with 16 bases in between. CDR1 and CDR2 (germline): SGHVS, FNYEAQ.